Listed below are T cell receptor beta chains from one sample, sequenced in a study of blood T cell repertoires in COVID-19. Assay used: immunoSEQ multiplex PCR; TCRdb lists only in-frame clones, some missing. The data contain 150,000 to 190,000 clones, approximately 85% of them singletons. Sequenced: peripheral blood. These receptors originate from a woman between 55 and 75 years old with COVID-19, enrolled during active disease. Each CDR3 is given without its conserved first and last residue. Fields, in order: V gene, D gene, J gene, CDR3 protein. A D gene is named only where the DNA matches it firmly.

V: TRBV30; D: TRBD1; J: TRBJ1-6; CDR3: AWRVGGMQGSPLH
V: TRBV7-3; D: TRBD2; J: TRBJ2-1; CDR3: ASSLSSRGRALDEQF
V: TRBV29-1; D: TRBD1; J: TRBJ1-4; CDR3: SASDRVGEKLF
V: TRBV5-6; D: .; J: TRBJ1-5; CDR3: ASSLGGLNQPQH
V: TRBV4-1; D: .; J: TRBJ1-5; CDR3: ASSQDSGSGHLFLNQPQH
V: TRBV25-1; D: .; J: TRBJ2-5; CDR3: ASSESRVSETQY
V: TRBV11-2; D: TRBD2; J: TRBJ2-3; CDR3: ASSAPGGRGLLPDTQY
V: TRBV6-2/TRBV6-3; D: .; J: TRBJ1-6; CDR3: ASSYPGEPLH
V: TRBV24-1; D: TRBD1; J: TRBJ1-5; CDR3: APAGQGNSNQPQH
V: TRBV5-1; D: TRBD1; J: TRBJ1-4; CDR3: ASSWTGLNEKLF
V: TRBV5-6; D: TRBD2; J: TRBJ2-7; CDR3: ASSLPSGRRSYEQY
V: TRBV27; D: TRBD2; J: TRBJ2-1; CDR3: ASSFPSGANNEQF
V: TRBV6-5; D: .; J: TRBJ2-7; CDR3: ASSFGSSPIRYEQY
V: TRBV19; D: .; J: TRBJ1-5; CDR3: ASSIVVNSNQPQH
V: TRBV15; D: TRBD1; J: TRBJ1-5; CDR3: ATSREGQGVQPQH
V: TRBV10-2; D: .; J: TRBJ1-1; CDR3: ASSNLNTEAF
V: TRBV9; D: TRBD2; J: TRBJ2-3; CDR3: ASSVELAGGADTQY
V: TRBV19; D: .; J: TRBJ1-1; CDR3: ASRPWGVGTEAF
V: TRBV4-2; D: .; J: TRBJ1-2; CDR3: ASSQAGAVGGYT
V: TRBV9; D: TRBD1; J: TRBJ1-5; CDR3: ASSVERGDRRLQPQH
V: TRBV5-8; D: .; J: TRBJ1-1; CDR3: ASSVSTEAF
V: TRBV5-1; D: .; J: TRBJ2-7; CDR3: ASSYVQSLEQY
V: TRBV19; D: .; J: TRBJ2-6; CDR3: ASSRWRSGANVLT
V: TRBV5-1; D: TRBD1; J: TRBJ1-1; CDR3: ASSLDGTGATEAF
V: TRBV7-2; D: .; J: TRBJ1-2; CDR3: ASSPRVVSGYT
V: TRBV6-1; D: TRBD1; J: TRBJ1-2; CDR3: ASSEWTGEDGYT
V: TRBV18; D: .; J: TRBJ2-1; CDR3: ASSRQQESSYNEQF
V: TRBV19; D: TRBD1; J: TRBJ1-1; CDR3: ATLNRQGVNTEAF
V: TRBV9; D: TRBD1; J: TRBJ1-6; CDR3: ASSVEQGGPPLH
V: TRBV29-1; D: .; J: TRBJ1-4; CDR3: SVGWTREKLF
V: TRBV3-1/TRBV3-2; D: .; J: TRBJ1-1; CDR3: ASSPRGRGRDTEAF
V: TRBV2; D: .; J: TRBJ1-1; CDR3: ASSEVSEAF
V: TRBV5-6; D: .; J: TRBJ1-5; CDR3: ASSLQGGGRNSNQPQH
V: TRBV7-8; D: .; J: TRBJ1-6; CDR3: ASSYPSRGGYSPLH
V: TRBV5-1; D: .; J: TRBJ1-2; CDR3: ASSRSHNDKDYGYT
V: TRBV2; D: .; J: TRBJ1-5; CDR3: ASSGGNNQPQH
V: TRBV5-5; D: TRBD1; J: TRBJ2-5; CDR3: ASSGTGTGAPQETQY
V: TRBV15; D: TRBD1; J: TRBJ2-5; CDR3: ATSRGLQTGEETQY
V: TRBV7-9; D: .; J: TRBJ1-5; CDR3: ASSDLSLTVGSHHQPQH
V: TRBV4-2; D: TRBD2; J: TRBJ2-2; CDR3: ASSEAGGSSGELF
V: TRBV5-8; D: .; J: TRBJ1-3; CDR3: ASGHRAGNTIY
V: TRBV6-5; D: .; J: TRBJ1-1; CDR3: ASMFWAVLDTEAF
V: TRBV3-1/TRBV3-2; D: TRBD2; J: TRBJ2-7; CDR3: ASSRTGGRGYEQY
V: TRBV7-9; D: .; J: TRBJ1-2; CDR3: ASSFSGNGYT
V: TRBV5-1; D: .; J: TRBJ2-5; CDR3: ASSLASEGADRETQY
V: TRBV18; D: TRBD1; J: TRBJ1-5; CDR3: ASGSGQGEDQPQH
V: TRBV29-1; D: .; J: TRBJ1-2; CDR3: SVDPEQGPNYGYT
V: TRBV5-1; D: TRBD2; J: TRBJ2-1; CDR3: ASSSLKPGLASNEQF
V: TRBV7-8; D: TRBD1; J: TRBJ1-4; CDR3: ASSSLGDRVEKLF
V: TRBV27; D: .; J: TRBJ1-2; CDR3: ASSFGTGYGYT
V: TRBV2; D: .; J: TRBJ1-2; CDR3: ASSPWARPYGYT
V: TRBV7-6; D: .; J: TRBJ1-1; CDR3: ASSLVGDSEAF
V: TRBV6-1; D: TRBD1; J: TRBJ1-2; CDR3: ASSDPGQPHYGYT
V: TRBV5-4; D: .; J: TRBJ2-2; CDR3: ASSLRVGTGELF
V: TRBV7-8; D: TRBD2; J: TRBJ2-7; CDR3: ASSPFHSGSRSYEQY
V: TRBV9; D: TRBD2; J: TRBJ2-3; CDR3: ASSTGRAAPDTQY
V: TRBV5-6; D: .; J: TRBJ1-2; CDR3: ASSPYYRDYGYT
V: TRBV2; D: TRBD1; J: TRBJ1-5; CDR3: ASSSPQGERQPQH
V: TRBV9; D: TRBD1; J: TRBJ1-2; CDR3: ASSSAGGGDGYT